This TCR beta chain was recovered during a study of blood T cell repertoires in COVID-19. About the research overall: From T cells, B-cell-depleted T cells, or PBMCs came the material, which was cDNA or gDNA.

After removal of 0 bases from V and 0 bases from J, the junction contained 5 bases not matched to a gene. The CDR3 extends over 18 amino acids. Germline assignment: CDR1 SEHNR and CDR2 FQNEAQ (reference sequence). Participant ages covered roughly 18 to 89 years across around 22 US areas. This clone was counted ten times or more. Generated by immunoSEQ multiplex PCR, the TCRdb table keeps only in-frame clones and is missing some. The table shows around 220,000 clones, with roughly 87% occurring only once. The sequenced sample consisted of PBMCs or T cells enriched from blood (not recorded which). The rearrangement uses TRBV7-9 and TRBJ1-1, with TRBD1 identical over 12 bases. The sequence was collected from a woman younger than 45 with acute COVID-19. In nucleotides, the CDR3 is TGTGCCAGCAGCTTAGCTAGGGACAGGGGGCACTTGAACACTGAAGCTTTCTTT. Translating gives CASSLARDRGHLNTEAFF.